These T cell receptor beta chains were read from a single sample in a study of T cell responses to AZD1222 COVID-19 vaccine. Assay: immunoSEQ multiplex PCR; the TCRdb copy retains only in-frame clones and omits some. This table holds around 130,000 clones, about 86% found once. The input for sequencing was peripheral blood, taken on day 0 of AZD1222 vaccination. These receptors all come from an adult in good health. Each CDR3 is given with its conserved first and last residue. The D gene is left open where the match is weak. Rows give clone size only sometimes, using once, few, many, or a class for an expanded clone.

v_gene	d_gene	abundance	j_gene	CDR3aa	CDR3nt
TRBV11-2	NA	NA	TRBJ1-4	CASSRTATNEKLFF	TGTGCCAGCAGCCGGACAGCAACTAATGAAAAACTGTTTTTT
TRBV20-1	NA	NA	TRBJ1-6	CSPKPNSPLHF	TGCAGTCCTAAACCAAATTCACCCCTCCACTTT
TRBV7-2	TRBD1	NA	TRBJ2-7	CASSLVGQGAGEQYF	TGTGCCAGCAGCTTAGTGGGACAGGGGGCGGGGGAGCAGTACTTC
TRBV7-9	NA	NA	TRBJ1-4	CASSPRGLNEKLFF	TGTGCCAGCAGCCCCCGGGGGTTGAACGAAAAACTGTTTTTT
TRBV7-9	NA	once	TRBJ1-2	CASSLGEGRSNYGYTF	TGTGCCAGCAGCTTAGGAGAGGGACGGTCTAACTATGGCTACACCTTC
TRBV5-1	NA	NA	TRBJ1-2	CASSERGDYGYTF	TGCGCCAGCAGCGAAAGGGGCGACTATGGCTACACCTTC
TRBV11-2	TRBD1	NA	TRBJ1-2	CASSRDRTGYGYTF	TGTGCCAGCAGCAGGGACAGGACGGGATATGGCTACACCTTC
TRBV30	TRBD2	NA	TRBJ2-1	CAWSWASGSDEQFF	TGTGCCTGGAGTTGGGCTAGCGGGAGTGATGAGCAGTTCTTC
TRBV5-6	NA	NA	TRBJ2-7	CASREEGTYEQYF	TGTGCCAGCAGGGAAGAGGGGACCTACGAGCAGTACTTC
TRBV10-3	NA	NA	TRBJ1-2	CAISESRARYGYTF	TGTGCCATCAGTGAGAGCAGGGCGCGGTATGGCTACACCTTC
TRBV9	NA	NA	TRBJ2-2	CASSVGEGGLNTGELFF	TGTGCCAGCAGCGTAGGAGAAGGAGGCCTGAACACCGGGGAGCTGTTTTTT
TRBV12-3/TRBV12-4	NA	NA	TRBJ2-7	CASSLGGLYEQYF	TGTGCCAGCAGTTTGGGGGGCCTCTACGAGCAGTACTTC
TRBV28	TRBD1	NA	TRBJ1-2	CASSGDRVLPGYTF	TGTGCCAGCAGTGGAGACAGGGTGCTACCTGGCTACACCTTC
TRBV6-1	NA	NA	TRBJ1-1	CASSEGRTTEAFF	TGTGCCAGCAGTGAAGGTAGGACAACTGAAGCTTTCTTT
TRBV6-5	TRBD1	NA	TRBJ1-2	CASTGQGLHGYTF	TGTGCCAGCACCGGACAGGGACTGCATGGCTACACCTTC
TRBV7-2	NA	NA	TRBJ1-1	CASSFGGRNTEAFF	TGTGCCAGCAGCTTCGGGGGCCGGAACACTGAAGCTTTCTTT
TRBV28	NA	NA	TRBJ1-2	CASIQGRGAPSYGYTF	TGTGCCAGCATTCAGGGCAGGGGTGCACCAAGCTATGGCTACACCTTC
TRBV7-8	NA	NA	TRBJ1-5	CASSLELNQPQHF	TGTGCCAGCAGCTTAGAACTAAATCAGCCCCAGCATTTT
TRBV5-6	TRBD1	NA	TRBJ1-6	CASSLADRTYNSPLHF	TGTGCCAGCAGCTTGGCGGACAGGACCTATAATTCACCCCTCCACTTT
TRBV5-6	TRBD1	NA	TRBJ1-2	CASSLGQGAYGYTF	TGTGCCAGCAGCTTGGGACAGGGAGCTTATGGCTACACCTTC
TRBV5-4	NA	NA	TRBJ1-6	CASSSYREPLHF	TGTGCCAGCAGCTCATACAGGGAACCCCTCCACTTT
TRBV7-2	NA	NA	TRBJ2-5	CASSWQSWGETQYF	TGTGCCAGCAGCTGGCAATCCTGGGGAGAGACCCAGTACTTC
TRBV3-1/TRBV3-2	TRBD2	NA	TRBJ2-5	CASSPLAGVETQYF	TGTGCCAGCAGCCCACTAGCGGGGGTGGAGACCCAGTACTTC
TRBV5-8	TRBD2	NA	TRBJ2-3	CASSLAGLGTDTQYF	TGTGCCAGCAGCCTAGCGGGGCTTGGCACAGATACGCAGTATTTT
TRBV6-4	NA	NA	TRBJ1-5	CASITDGDDNQPQHF	TGTGCCAGCATTACGGACGGGGATGACAATCAGCCCCAGCATTTT
TRBV27	NA	NA	TRBJ1-1	CASSLAGENTEAFF	TGTGCCAGCAGTTTAGCAGGGGAGAACACTGAAGCTTTCTTT
TRBV18	TRBD2	NA	TRBJ2-1	CASSPDGLAGGEQFF	TGTGCCAGCTCACCCGACGGACTAGCGGGGGGTGAGCAGTTCTTC
TRBV9	NA	NA	TRBJ2-5	CASSGAAQETQYF	TGTGCCAGCAGCGGAGCGGCACAAGAGACCCAGTACTTC
TRBV5-1	TRBD1	NA	TRBJ2-1	CASSLGTGQVGEQFF	TGCGCCAGCAGCTTGGGGACAGGGCAGGTTGGTGAGCAGTTCTTC
TRBV30	NA	NA	TRBJ2-2	CAWSPVPNTGNTGELFF	TGTGCCTGGAGTCCCGTCCCTAATACAGGGAACACCGGGGAGCTGTTTTTT
TRBV23-1	NA	NA	TRBJ1-2	CASNQPPAGSCGYTF	TGCGCCAGCAACCAACCGCCAGCAGGGAGCTGCGGCTACACCTTC
TRBV3-1/TRBV3-2	NA	NA	TRBJ2-7	CASSHGDSRYEQYF	TGTGCCAGCAGCCACGGAGACAGCCGCTACGAGCAGTACTTC
TRBV6-5	NA	once	TRBJ2-7	CASLWGDEQYF	TGTGCCAGCTTATGGGGGGACGAGCAGTACTTC
TRBV2	NA	NA	TRBJ1-3	CASRAGHSSGNTIYF	TGTGCCAGCAGGGCGGGACATTCCTCTGGAAACACCATATATTTT
TRBV18	TRBD1	NA	TRBJ1-1	CASSPGQGGLHTEAFF	TGTGCCAGCTCACCAGGACAGGGGGGATTGCACACTGAAGCTTTCTTT
TRBV7-9	NA	NA	TRBJ1-5	CASSLPGQPQHF	TGTGCCAGCAGCTTGCCCGGTCAGCCCCAGCATTTT
TRBV9	NA	NA	TRBJ1-1	CASSVGQGANTEAFF	TGTGCCAGCAGCGTAGGGCAGGGTGCGAACACTGAAGCTTTCTTT
TRBV6-1	NA	NA	TRBJ1-5	CASSEAWGGKNQPQHF	TGTGCCAGCAGTGAAGCCTGGGGCGGAAAGAATCAGCCCCAGCATTTT
TRBV10-2	NA	NA	TRBJ2-1	CASRSTSEMVLFYNEQFF	TGCGCCAGCCGCTCCACTTCAGAGATGGTCCTCTTCTACAATGAGCAGTTCTTC
TRBV25-1	TRBD2	NA	TRBJ2-7	CASSEYKDGERESYEQYF	TGTGCCAGCAGTGAATATAAGGATGGGGAGCGGGAGTCCTACGAGCAGTACTTC
TRBV5-4	NA	few	TRBJ2-5	CASSLETGYQETQYF	TGTGCCAGCAGCTTAGAGACTGGGTACCAAGAGACCCAGTACTTC
TRBV4-1	TRBD2	NA	TRBJ2-7	CASSPHWTSGSYEQYF	TGCGCCAGCAGCCCTCACTGGACTAGCGGCTCCTACGAGCAGTACTTC
TRBV2	TRBD1	NA	TRBJ1-6	CASSEQGARSPLHF	TGTGCCAGCAGCGAACAGGGGGCTCGATCACCCCTCCACTTT
TRBV29-1	NA	NA	TRBJ2-2	CSGSRAGELFF	TGCAGCGGTTCGAGGGCCGGGGAGCTGTTTTTT
TRBV19	TRBD1	once	TRBJ2-3	CASSPPFLGQGAGDTQYF	TGTGCCAGTAGTCCTCCCTTTCTAGGACAGGGGGCCGGAGATACGCAGTATTTT
TRBV28	NA	NA	TRBJ2-7	CASTRGQSSYEQYF	TGTGCCAGCACACGCGGACAGAGCTCCTACGAGCAGTACTTC
TRBV5-1	NA	few	TRBJ2-2	CASSTRGVLLGEHGELFF	TGCGCCAGCAGCACACGAGGGGTACTATTGGGAGAACACGGGGAGCTGTTTTTT
TRBV6-5	NA	once	TRBJ1-6	CASGQSYNSPLHF	TGTGCCAGTGGACAGTCTTATAATTCACCCCTCCACTTT
TRBV9	NA	NA	TRBJ2-6	CASSDQGYSGANVLTF	TGTGCCAGCAGCGACCAGGGGTACTCTGGGGCCAACGTCCTGACTTTC
TRBV2	NA	NA	TRBJ2-7	CASSTLGSGYEQYF	TGTGCCAGCAGCACCTTGGGATCGGGCTACGAGCAGTACTTC
TRBV3-1/TRBV3-2	NA	NA	TRBJ1-1	CASSQDMWNTEAFF	TGTGCCAGCAGCCAAGATATGTGGAACACTGAAGCTTTCTTT
TRBV3-1/TRBV3-2	NA	NA	TRBJ2-7	CASSYGNYEQYF	TGTGCCAGCAGCTACGGAAACTACGAGCAGTACTTC
TRBV2	NA	NA	TRBJ1-1	CASSDPDTEAFF	TGTGCCAGCAGTGACCCCGACACTGAAGCTTTCTTT
TRBV7-9	TRBD2	NA	TRBJ2-1	CASSGTSGSFFEQFF	TGTGCCAGCAGCGGGACTAGCGGGAGTTTCTTTGAGCAGTTCTTC
TRBV5-1	TRBD2	NA	TRBJ2-7	CASSTDGTSGETYEQYF	TGCGCCAGCAGCACAGACGGGACTAGCGGGGAAACCTACGAGCAGTACTTC
TRBV7-9	NA	once	TRBJ2-7	CASSADGNEQYF	TGTGCCAGCAGCGCGGACGGAAACGAGCAGTACTTC
TRBV7-9	TRBD1	NA	TRBJ1-3	CASRYDRDGNTIYF	TGTGCCAGCAGGTACGACAGGGACGGAAACACCATATATTTT
TRBV19	NA	NA	TRBJ1-5	CARGDQVPGFQPQHF	TGTGCCAGGGGCGACCAGGTGCCAGGTTTTCAGCCCCAGCATTTT
TRBV4-3	NA	NA	TRBJ1-1	CASSEVAFTEAFF	TGCGCCAGCAGCGAAGTAGCCTTCACTGAAGCTTTCTTT